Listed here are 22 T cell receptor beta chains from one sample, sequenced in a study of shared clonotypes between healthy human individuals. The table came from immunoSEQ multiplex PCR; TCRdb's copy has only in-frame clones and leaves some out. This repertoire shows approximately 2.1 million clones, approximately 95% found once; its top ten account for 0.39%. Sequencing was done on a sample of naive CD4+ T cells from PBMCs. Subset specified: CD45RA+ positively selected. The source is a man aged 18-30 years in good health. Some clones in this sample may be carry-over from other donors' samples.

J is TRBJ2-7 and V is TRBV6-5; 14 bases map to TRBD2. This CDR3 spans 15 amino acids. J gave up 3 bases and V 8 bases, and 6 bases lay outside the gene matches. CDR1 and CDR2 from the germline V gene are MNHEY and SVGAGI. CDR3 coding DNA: TGTGCCAGCGCCCCCGGACTAGCGGGAGGCTACGAGCAGTACTTC. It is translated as CASAPGLAGGYEQYF.

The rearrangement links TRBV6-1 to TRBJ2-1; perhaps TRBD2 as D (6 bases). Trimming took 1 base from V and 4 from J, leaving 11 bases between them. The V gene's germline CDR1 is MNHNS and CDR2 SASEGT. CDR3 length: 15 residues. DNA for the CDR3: TGTGCCAGCAGTGAAGTCGCGGGGCTATACAATGAGCAGTTCTTC. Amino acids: CASSEVAGLYNEQFF.

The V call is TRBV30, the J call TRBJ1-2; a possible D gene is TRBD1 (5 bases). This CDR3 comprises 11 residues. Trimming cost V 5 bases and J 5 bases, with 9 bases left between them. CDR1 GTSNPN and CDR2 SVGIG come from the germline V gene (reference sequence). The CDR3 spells CAWGRGYGYTF. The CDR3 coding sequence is TGTGCCTGGGGGAGGGGATATGGCTACACCTTC.

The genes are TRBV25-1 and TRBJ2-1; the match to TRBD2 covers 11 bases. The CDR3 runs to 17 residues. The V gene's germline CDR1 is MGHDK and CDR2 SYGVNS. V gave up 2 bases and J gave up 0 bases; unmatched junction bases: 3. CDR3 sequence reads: CASSEQGTSGSYNEQFF. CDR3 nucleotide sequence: TGTGCCAGCAGTGAACAGGGGACTAGCGGCTCCTACAATGAGCAGTTCTTC.

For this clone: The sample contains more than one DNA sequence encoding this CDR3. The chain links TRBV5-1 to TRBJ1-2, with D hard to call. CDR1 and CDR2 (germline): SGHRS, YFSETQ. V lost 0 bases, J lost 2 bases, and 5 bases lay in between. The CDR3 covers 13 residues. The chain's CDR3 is CASSLEGNYGYTF. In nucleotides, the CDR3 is TGCGCCAGCAGCTTGGAAGGGAACTATGGCTACACCTTC.

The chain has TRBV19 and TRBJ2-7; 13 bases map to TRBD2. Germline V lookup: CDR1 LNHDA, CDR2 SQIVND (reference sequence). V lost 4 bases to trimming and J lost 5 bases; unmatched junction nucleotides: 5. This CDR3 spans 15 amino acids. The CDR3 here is CASSRVTSGRNEQYF. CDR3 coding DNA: TGTGCCAGTAGTAGGGTGACTAGCGGGAGGAACGAGCAGTACTTC.

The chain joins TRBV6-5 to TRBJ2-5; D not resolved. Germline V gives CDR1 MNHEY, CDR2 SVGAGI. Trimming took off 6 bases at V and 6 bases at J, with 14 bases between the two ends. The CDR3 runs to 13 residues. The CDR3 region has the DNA TGTGCCAGCAGCTCTCATACGACCCAGACCCAGTACTTC. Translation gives CASSSHTTQTQYF.

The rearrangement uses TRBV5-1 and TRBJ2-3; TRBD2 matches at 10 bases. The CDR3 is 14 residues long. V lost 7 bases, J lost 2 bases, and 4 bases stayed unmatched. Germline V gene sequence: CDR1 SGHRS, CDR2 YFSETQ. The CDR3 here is CASHGTSATDTQYF. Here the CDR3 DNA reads TGCGCCAGCCACGGGACTAGCGCCACAGATACGCAGTATTTT.

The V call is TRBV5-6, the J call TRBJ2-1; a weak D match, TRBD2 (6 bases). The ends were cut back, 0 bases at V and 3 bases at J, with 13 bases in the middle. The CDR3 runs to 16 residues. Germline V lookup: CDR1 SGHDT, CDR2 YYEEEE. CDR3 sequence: CASSLGQAGLYNEQFF. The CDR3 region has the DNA TGTGCCAGCAGCTTGGGTCAAGCGGGCCTCTACAATGAGCAGTTCTTC.

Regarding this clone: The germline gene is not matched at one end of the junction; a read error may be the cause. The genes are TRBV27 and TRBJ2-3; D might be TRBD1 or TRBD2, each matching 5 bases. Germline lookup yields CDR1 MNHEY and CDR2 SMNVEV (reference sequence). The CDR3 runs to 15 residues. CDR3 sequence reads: CASSLGDGRTYTQYF. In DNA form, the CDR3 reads TGTGCCAGCAGTCTGGGGGACGGCCGCACATATACGCAGTATTTT.

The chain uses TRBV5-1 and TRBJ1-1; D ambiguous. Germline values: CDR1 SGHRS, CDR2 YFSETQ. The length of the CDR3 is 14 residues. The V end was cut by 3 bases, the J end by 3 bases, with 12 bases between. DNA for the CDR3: TGCGCCAGCAGCTCCCAGGACGTGGACACTGAAGCTTTCTTT. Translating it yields CASSSQDVDTEAFF. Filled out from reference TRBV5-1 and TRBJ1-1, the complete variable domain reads KAGVTQTPRYLIKTRGQQVTLSCSPISGHRSVSWYQQTPGQGLQFLFEYFSETQRNKGNFPGRFSGRQFSNSRSEMNVSTLELGDSALYLCASSSQDVDTEAFFGQGTRLTVV.

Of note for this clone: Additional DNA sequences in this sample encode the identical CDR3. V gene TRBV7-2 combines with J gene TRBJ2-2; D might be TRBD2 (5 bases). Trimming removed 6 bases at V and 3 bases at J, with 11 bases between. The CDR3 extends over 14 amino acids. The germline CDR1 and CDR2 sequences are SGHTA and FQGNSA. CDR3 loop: CASSFSGYTGELFF. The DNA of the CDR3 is TGTGCCAGCAGTTTCTCGGGATACACCGGGGAGCTGTTTTTT.

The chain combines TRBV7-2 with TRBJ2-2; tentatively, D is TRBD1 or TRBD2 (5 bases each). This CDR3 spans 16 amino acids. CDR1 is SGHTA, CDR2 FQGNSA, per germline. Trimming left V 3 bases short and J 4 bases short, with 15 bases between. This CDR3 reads CASSFQGRAGTGELFF. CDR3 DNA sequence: TGTGCCAGCAGCTTTCAGGGAAGGGCGGGCACCGGGGAGCTGTTTTTT.

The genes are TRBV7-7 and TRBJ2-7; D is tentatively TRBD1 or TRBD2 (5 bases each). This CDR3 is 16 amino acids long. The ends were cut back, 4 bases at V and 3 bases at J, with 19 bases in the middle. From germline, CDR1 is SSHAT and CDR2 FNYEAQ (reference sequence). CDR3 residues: CASSSTQGVGLYEQYF. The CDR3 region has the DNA TGTGCCAGCAGCTCCACGCAGGGTGTCGGACTCTACGAGCAGTACTTC. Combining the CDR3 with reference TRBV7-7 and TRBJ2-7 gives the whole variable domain GAGVSQSPRYKVTKRGQDVTLRCDPISSHATLYWYQQALGQGPEFLTYFNYEAQPDKSGLPSDRFSAERPEGSISTLTIQRTEQRDSAMYRCASSSTQGVGLYEQYFGPGTRLTVT.

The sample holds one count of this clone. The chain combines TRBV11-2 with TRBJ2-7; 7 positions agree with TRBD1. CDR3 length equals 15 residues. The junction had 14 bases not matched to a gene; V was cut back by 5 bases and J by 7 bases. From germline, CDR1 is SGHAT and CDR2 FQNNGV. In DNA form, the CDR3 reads TGTGCCAGCAGCCTCAGACAGGGCCTTAGTGTAGAGCAGTACTTC. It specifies CASSLRQGLSVEQYF.

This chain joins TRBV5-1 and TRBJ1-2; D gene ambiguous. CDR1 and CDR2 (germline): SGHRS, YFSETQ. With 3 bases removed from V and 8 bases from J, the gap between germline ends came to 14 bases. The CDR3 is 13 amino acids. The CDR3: CASSSLGSGGYTF. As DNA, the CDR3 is TGCGCCAGCAGCTCCCTAGGCTCGGGAGGCTACACCTTC.

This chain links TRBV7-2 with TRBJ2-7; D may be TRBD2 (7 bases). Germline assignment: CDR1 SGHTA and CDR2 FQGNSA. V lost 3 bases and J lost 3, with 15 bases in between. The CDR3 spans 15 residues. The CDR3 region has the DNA TGTGCCAGCAGCTTTGGGGGGGGCAATGGCTACGAGCAGTACTTC. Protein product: CASSFGGGNGYEQYF.

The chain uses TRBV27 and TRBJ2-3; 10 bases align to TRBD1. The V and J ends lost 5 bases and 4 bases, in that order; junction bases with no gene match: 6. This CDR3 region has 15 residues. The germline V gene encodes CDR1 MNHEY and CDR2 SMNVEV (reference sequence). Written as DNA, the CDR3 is TGTGCCAGCAGTATCCCGGGACAGGGGTCAGATACGCAGTATTTT. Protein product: CASSIPGQGSDTQYF.

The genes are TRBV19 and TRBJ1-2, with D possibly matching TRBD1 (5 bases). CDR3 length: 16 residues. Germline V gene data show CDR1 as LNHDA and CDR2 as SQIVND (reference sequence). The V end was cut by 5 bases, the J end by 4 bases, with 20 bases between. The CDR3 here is CASSRYPAPGSYGYTF. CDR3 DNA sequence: TGTGCCAGTAGTCGATATCCCGCGCCAGGGAGCTATGGCTACACCTTC.

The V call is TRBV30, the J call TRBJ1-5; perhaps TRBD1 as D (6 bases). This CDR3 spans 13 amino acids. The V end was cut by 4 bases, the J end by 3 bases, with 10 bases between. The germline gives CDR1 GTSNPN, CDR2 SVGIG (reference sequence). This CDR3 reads CAWNRDINQPQHF. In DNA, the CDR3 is TGTGCCTGGAATCGGGACATCAATCAGCCCCAGCATTTT.

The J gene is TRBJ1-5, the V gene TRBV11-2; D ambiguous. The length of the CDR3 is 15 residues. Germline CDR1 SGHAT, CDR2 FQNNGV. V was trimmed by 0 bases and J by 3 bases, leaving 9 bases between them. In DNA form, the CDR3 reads TGTGCCAGCAGCTTAGATTTTGCTAACAATCAGCCCCAGCATTTT. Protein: CASSLDFANNQPQHF.

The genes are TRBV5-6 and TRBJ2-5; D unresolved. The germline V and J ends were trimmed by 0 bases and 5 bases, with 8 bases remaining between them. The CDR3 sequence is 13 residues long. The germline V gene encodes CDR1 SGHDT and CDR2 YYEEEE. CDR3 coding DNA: TGTGCCAGCAGCTTGGTTTCCAGTGAGACCCAGTACTTC. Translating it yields CASSLVSSETQYF.